This T cell receptor (beta chain) was sequenced in a study of T-cell reconstitution after alpha-beta-depleted transplantation in children. V was shortened by 0 bases and J by 4 bases, with 15 bases between the two germline ends. CDR1 MGHDK and CDR2 SYGVNS come from the germline V gene. This CDR3 spans 16 amino acids. The TCRbeta library incorporated unique molecular identifiers. TCRdb passed the PCR reads through MiXCR, listing each CDR3 protein once. The table shows roughly 590,000 distinct CDR3 sequences, with roughly 15% occurring only once. This clonotype was detected a few times. Specimen: PBMCs from the stem cell graft donor, collected from the stem cell graft. This receptor was taken from a human donor who donated a stem cell graft to a child with acute myeloid leukemia. The chain combines TRBV25-1 with TRBJ2-5, with D tentatively TRBD1 (5 bases). DNA for the CDR3: TGTGCCAGCAGTGAATATTTTCCCTCCCAGGGAGAGACCCAGTACTTC. Protein: CASSEYFPSQGETQYF. The whole variable domain, remainder taken from reference TRBV25-1 and TRBJ2-5, is EADIYQTPRYLVIGTGKKITLECSQTMGHDKMYWYQQDPGMELHLIHYSYGVNSTEKGDLSSESTVSRIRTEHFPLTLESARPSHTSQYLCASSEYFPSQGETQYFGPGTRLLVL.